Listed below are T cell receptor beta chains from one sample, sequenced in a study of blood T cell repertoires in COVID-19. The data were produced by immunoSEQ multiplex PCR, yet TCRdb's version contains in-frame clones alone and is incomplete. The sample yields around 100,000 clones, 70% to 90% seen once. Material: peripheral blood. The receptor set was obtained from a human donor in a cohort sampled during active COVID-19. CDR3s include the opening cysteine and the closing phenylalanine or tryptophan. The D gene is left open where the match is weak. Clone sizes are given selectively: once, few, many, or a class where the clone is expanded.

D gene,J gene,V gene,clone size,CDR3 protein,CDR3 DNA
-,TRBJ1-1,TRBV9,-,CASSPTRISGTEAFF,TGTGCCAGCAGCCCTACTAGGATAAGCGGGACTGAAGCTTTCTTT
TRBD2,TRBJ2-4,TRBV7-2,once,CASSGRAGGGVIQYF,TGTGCCAGCAGCGGGCGAGCGGGAGGGGGTGTCATTCAGTACTTC
-,TRBJ2-7,TRBV3-1/TRBV3-2,-,CASSQRQEGSYEQYF,TGTGCCAGCAGCCAACGACAGGAAGGGTCCTACGAGCAGTACTTC
-,TRBJ2-2,TRBV11-1,-,CASKIPRIGTGELFF,TGTGCCAGCAAAATCCCGAGAATCGGCACCGGGGAGCTGTTTTTT
-,TRBJ2-3,TRBV5-1,-,CASSFPDTDTQYF,TGCGCCAGCAGCTTCCCAGACACAGATACGCAGTATTTT
-,TRBJ2-7,TRBV18,-,CASSPPGGIFEQYF,TGTGCCAGCTCACCACCGGGCGGGATTTTCGAGCAGTACTTC
TRBD1,TRBJ1-5,TRBV2,-,CASRKKGTGGLQPQHF,TGTGCCAGCAGAAAAAAAGGGACAGGGGGCCTTCAGCCCCAGCATTTT
TRBD2,TRBJ2-3,TRBV5-1,-,CASSLTSGSTDTQYF,TGCGCCAGCAGCTTGACTAGCGGGAGTACCGATACGCAGTATTTT
TRBD1,TRBJ1-1,TRBV6-4,-,CASRRQGRGNTEAFF,TGTGCCAGCAGGCGACAGGGACGGGGGAACACTGAAGCTTTCTTT
-,TRBJ1-6,TRBV27,-,CASRQQQGASSPLHF,TGTGCCAGCAGGCAACAACAGGGTGCTAGTTCACCCCTCCACTTT
TRBD1,TRBJ2-7,TRBV10-2,-,CASSLGTGASYEQYF,TGCGCCAGCAGCTTAGGGACAGGGGCGTCCTACGAGCAGTACTTC
-,TRBJ2-7,TRBV3-1/TRBV3-2,-,CASSQDLYEQYF,TGTGCCAGCAGCCAAGATCTCTACGAGCAGTACTTC
-,TRBJ2-4,TRBV25-1,-,CASSEYKRGKNIQYF,TGTGCCAGCAGTGAATATAAACGGGGCAAAAACATTCAGTACTTC
-,TRBJ2-1,TRBV2,-,CASSELATSNEQFF,TGTGCCAGCAGTGAACTAGCCACGTCCAATGAGCAGTTCTTC
-,TRBJ2-1,TRBV4-1,once,CASSRSGTPSTYNEQFF,TGCGCCAGCAGCCGATCCGGGACTCCCTCTACTTACAATGAGCAGTTCTTC
-,TRBJ1-2,TRBV4-1,-,CASSLQEHLNYGYTF,TGCGCCAGCAGCCTACAGGAGCACCTAAACTATGGCTACACCTTC
-,TRBJ2-7,TRBV28,-,CASSDRPNSYEQYF,TGTGCCAGCAGTGACAGGCCAAACTCCTACGAGCAGTACTTC
TRBD2,TRBJ2-5,TRBV7-2,-,CASSLPSGRGGETQYF,TGTGCCAGCAGCCTACCATCAGGTCGGGGGGGGGAGACCCAGTACTTC
-,TRBJ1-1,TRBV28,-,CASGLGGAGGTEAFF,TGTGCCAGCGGACTGGGGGGGGCGGGAGGCACTGAAGCTTTCTTT
-,TRBJ2-7,TRBV5-4,-,CASSSAGQHSYEQYF,TGTGCCAGCAGCTCCGCGGGACAGCACTCCTACGAGCAGTACTTC
-,TRBJ1-6,TRBV28,-,CASSSTRPGLYNSPLHF,TGTGCCAGCAGTTCGACTCGACCGGGACTATATAATTCACCCCTCCACTTT
-,TRBJ1-2,TRBV28,-,CASSPPRHYGYTF,TGTGCCAGCAGCCCCCCTAGGCACTATGGCTACACCTTC
TRBD2,TRBJ2-3,TRBV11-3,once,CASSLRLAGGDTQYF,TGTGCCAGCAGCTTAAGACTAGCGGGCGGGGATACGCAGTATTTT
TRBD1,TRBJ2-7,TRBV6-6,-,CASSYPEGGTYEQYF,TGTGCCAGCAGTTACCCAGAAGGGGGCACCTACGAGCAGTACTTC
-,TRBJ2-3,TRBV7-9,-,CASSLSTSTDTQYF,TGTGCCAGCAGCTTATCAACTAGCACAGATACGCAGTATTTT
-,TRBJ1-2,TRBV4-1,-,CASSQAGDGYGYTF,TGCGCCAGCAGCCAGGCAGGGGATGGCTATGGCTACACCTTC
-,TRBJ1-4,TRBV6-5,-,CASSYTWAGLNEKLFF,TGTGCCAGCAGTTACACCTGGGCCGGACTTAATGAAAAACTGTTTTTT
TRBD1,TRBJ1-5,TRBV19,-,CASTPGQGNQPQHF,TGTGCCAGTACCCCGGGACAGGGCAATCAGCCCCAGCATTTT
TRBD2,TRBJ2-1,TRBV11-2,-,CASSPTSTLTSGSVF,TGTGCCAGCAGCCCGACGAGCACTTTGACTAGCGGGAGTGTCTTC
TRBD1,TRBJ2-1,TRBV7-9,-,CASSQLTGLANEQFF,TGTGCCAGCAGCCAGTTGACAGGGTTGGCCAATGAGCAGTTCTTC
TRBD1,TRBJ2-1,TRBV7-9,-,CASSLNRGISYNEQFF,TGTGCCAGCAGCCTAAACAGGGGAATCTCCTACAATGAGCAGTTCTTC
-,TRBJ2-2,TRBV19,few,CASCTDANTGELFF,TGTGCCAGTTGCACAGATGCGAACACCGGGGAGCTGTTTTTT
TRBD1,TRBJ2-2,TRBV4-2,-,CASSRGGQGKSGELFF,TGTGCCAGCAGTAGAGGGGGACAGGGGAAGTCGGGGGAGCTGTTTTTT
-,TRBJ1-5,TRBV28,-,CASSPTYSNQPQHF,TGTGCCAGCAGCCCCACTTATAGCAATCAGCCCCAGCATTTT
TRBD1,TRBJ2-7,TRBV6-5,-,CAAHPGQVSLEQYF,TGTGCCGCCCACCCGGGACAGGTATCTCTCGAGCAGTACTTC
-,TRBJ2-1,TRBV6-5,-,CASMRGGTYNEQFF,TGTGCCAGCATGAGGGGCGGGACCTACAATGAGCAGTTCTTC
-,TRBJ2-5,TRBV5-1,-,CASSFPGVGQETQYF,TGCGCCAGCAGCTTCCCGGGAGTGGGTCAAGAGACCCAGTACTTC
TRBD1,TRBJ1-5,TRBV5-4,-,CASTPGQGVCNQPQHF,TGTGCCAGCACACCTGGACAGGGGGTGTGCAATCAGCCCCAGCATTTT
TRBD1,TRBJ1-1,TRBV6-2/TRBV6-3,-,CASSYSFRGGSTEAFF,TGTGCCAGCAGTTACTCGTTCCGAGGGGGCAGCACTGAAGCTTTCTTT
-,TRBJ1-4,TRBV25-1,once,CASSMAGFLNEKLFF,TGTGCCAGCAGCATGGCGGGCTTTCTTAATGAAAAACTGTTTTTT
-,TRBJ1-4,TRBV28,-,CASSSIPQGFWEKLFF,TGTGCCAGCAGTTCCATACCGCAGGGATTCTGGGAAAAACTGTTTTTT
TRBD2,TRBJ2-7,TRBV5-6,-,CASSGSGSPHEQYF,TGTGCCAGCAGCGGTAGCGGGAGCCCCCACGAGCAGTACTTC
-,TRBJ1-1,TRBV18,-,CASSPPSRANTEAFF,TGTGCCAGCTCACCACCGTCCAGGGCTAACACTGAAGCTTTCTTT
TRBD2,TRBJ2-1,TRBV5-1,-,CASSLGLADNEQFF,TGCGCCAGCAGCTTGGGACTAGCGGACAATGAGCAGTTCTTC
TRBD1,TRBJ2-1,TRBV15,-,CATSRRTGRSFF,TGTGCCACCAGCAGAAGGACAGGGAGGAGTTTCTTC
-,TRBJ1-4,TRBV9,once,CASSTSTLSGEKLFF,TGTGCCAGCAGCACCTCGACACTCTCAGGGGAAAAACTGTTTTTT
-,TRBJ2-5,TRBV9,-,CASSVRVGQETQYF,TGTGCCAGCAGCGTACGGGTTGGCCAAGAGACCCAGTACTTC
-,TRBJ2-2,TRBV15,-,CATSRDLTGELFF,TGTGCCACCAGCAGAGATCTAACCGGGGAGCTGTTTTTT
-,TRBJ1-4,TRBV6-5,-,CASSYGRHNEKLFF,TGTGCCAGCAGTTACGGCAGACATAATGAAAAACTGTTTTTT
TRBD1,TRBJ2-3,TRBV3-1/TRBV3-2,-,CASSLRTGSTDTQYF,TGTGCCAGCAGCCTAAGGACAGGGAGCACAGATACGCAGTATTTT
TRBD2,TRBJ2-5,TRBV5-1,-,CASSSINSGREQTQYF,TGCGCCAGCAGCTCCATAAATAGCGGGAGAGAACAGACCCAGTACTTC
TRBD2,TRBJ2-5,TRBV5-4,-,CASSREREGRETQYF,TGTGCCAGCAGCCGAGAGCGGGAGGGGCGGGAGACCCAGTACTTC
-,TRBJ1-1,TRBV11-2,-,CASSLVSGVNTEAFF,TGTGCCAGCAGCTTAGTCTCAGGGGTGAACACTGAAGCTTTCTTT
-,TRBJ2-1,TRBV3-1/TRBV3-2,-,CASSHPGRGSLVGGLEQFF,TGTGCCAGCAGCCACCCGGGTAGGGGTTCGCTAGTCGGGGGTCTCGAGCAGTTCTTC
-,TRBJ2-1,TRBV4-1,-,CASSQSQGWNEQFF,TGCGCCAGCAGCCAGAGCCAGGGGTGGAATGAGCAGTTCTTC
-,TRBJ1-4,TRBV15,-,CATSRVGVGDEKLFF,TGTGCCACCAGCAGAGTGGGAGTTGGGGATGAAAAACTGTTTTTT
-,TRBJ1-3,TRBV5-4,-,CASSFQGSLSGNTIYF,TGTGCCAGCAGCTTTCAGGGCAGTCTCTCTGGAAACACCATATATTTT